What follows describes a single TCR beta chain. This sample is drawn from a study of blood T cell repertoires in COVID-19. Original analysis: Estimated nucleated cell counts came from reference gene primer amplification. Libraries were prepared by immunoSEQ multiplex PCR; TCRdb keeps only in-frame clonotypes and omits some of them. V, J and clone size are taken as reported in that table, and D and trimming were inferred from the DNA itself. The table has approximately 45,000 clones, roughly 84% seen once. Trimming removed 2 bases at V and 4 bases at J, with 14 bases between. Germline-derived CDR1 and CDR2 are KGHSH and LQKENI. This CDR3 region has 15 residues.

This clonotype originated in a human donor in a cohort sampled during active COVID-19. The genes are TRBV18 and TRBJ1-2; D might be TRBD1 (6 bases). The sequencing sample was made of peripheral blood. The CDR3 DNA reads TGTGCCAGCTCACCAAGCCCAGGGGAGAGCTATGGCTACACCTTC. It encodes CASSPSPGESYGYTF. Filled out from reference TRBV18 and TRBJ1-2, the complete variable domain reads NAGVMQNPRHLVRRRGQEARLRCSPMKGHSHVYWYRQLPEEGLKFMVYLQKENIIDESGMPKERFSAEFPKEGPSILRIQQVVRGDSAAYFCASSPSPGESYGYTFGSGTRLTVV.